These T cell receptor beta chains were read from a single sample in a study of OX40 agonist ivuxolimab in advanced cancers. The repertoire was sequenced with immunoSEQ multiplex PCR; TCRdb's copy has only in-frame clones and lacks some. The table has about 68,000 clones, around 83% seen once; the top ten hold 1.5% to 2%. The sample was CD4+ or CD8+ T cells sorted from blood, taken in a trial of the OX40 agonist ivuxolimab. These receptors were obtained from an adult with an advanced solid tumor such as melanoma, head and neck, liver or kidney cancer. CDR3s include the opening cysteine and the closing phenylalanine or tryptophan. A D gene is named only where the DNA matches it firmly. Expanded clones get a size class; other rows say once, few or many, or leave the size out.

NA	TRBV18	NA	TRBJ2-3	CASSPPVGADTQYF	TGTGCCAGCTCACCACCGGTAGGGGCAGATACGCAGTATTTT
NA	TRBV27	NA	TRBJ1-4	CASSRYDDRNEKLFF	TGTGCCAGCAGCAGATACGACGACAGAAATGAAAAACTGTTTTTT
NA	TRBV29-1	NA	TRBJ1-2	CSVVDIHYGYTF	TGCAGCGTAGTCGACATCCACTATGGCTACACCTTC
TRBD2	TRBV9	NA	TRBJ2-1	CASSVVAGAYNEQFF	TGTGCCAGCAGCGTAGTAGCGGGAGCGTACAATGAGCAGTTCTTC
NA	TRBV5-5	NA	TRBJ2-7	CASSFSIGQAKRQYF	TGTGCCAGCAGCTTTAGCATAGGGCAGGCTAAACGGCAGTACTTC
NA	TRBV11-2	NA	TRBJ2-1	CASSLDRGNEQFF	TGTGCCAGCAGCTTAGATCGGGGCAATGAGCAGTTCTTC
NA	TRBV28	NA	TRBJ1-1	CASSWGRQPEAFF	TGTGCCAGCAGCTGGGGTAGACAGCCTGAAGCTTTCTTT
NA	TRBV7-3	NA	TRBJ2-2	CASSLEGELFF	TGTGCCAGCAGCTTAGAAGGGGAGCTGTTTTTT
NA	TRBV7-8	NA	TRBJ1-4	CASSLLAGRPQKLFF	TGTGCCAGCAGCTTATTGGCAGGGAGGCCTCAAAAACTGTTTTTT
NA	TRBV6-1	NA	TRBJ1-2	CASSEAQGEGYGYTF	TGTGCCAGCAGTGAAGCACAAGGGGAGGGCTATGGCTACACCTTC
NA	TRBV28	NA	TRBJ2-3	CASSPLMGVSTDTQYF	TGTGCCAGCAGCCCCTTGATGGGGGTAAGCACAGATACGCAGTATTTT
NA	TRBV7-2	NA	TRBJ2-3	CASSLELTTDTQYF	TGTGCCAGCAGCTTAGAACTAACCACAGATACGCAGTATTTT
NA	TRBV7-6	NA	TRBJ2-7	CASSLGASEQYF	TGTGCCAGCAGCTTAGGAGCCAGCGAGCAGTACTTC
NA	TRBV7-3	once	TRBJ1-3	CASSLTLDRGSGNTIYF	TGTGCCAGCAGCTTAACCCTAGACCGTGGCTCTGGAAACACCATATATTTT
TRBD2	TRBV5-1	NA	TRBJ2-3	CASSLEGLAGSTPSTDTQYF	TGCGCCAGCAGCTTGGAGGGACTAGCGGGATCAACCCCTAGCACAGATACGCAGTATTTT
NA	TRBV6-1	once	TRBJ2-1	CASGHLPFYNEQFF	TGTGCCAGCGGGCATCTTCCCTTCTACAATGAGCAGTTCTTC
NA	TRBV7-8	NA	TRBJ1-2	CASSYPGVVNYGYTF	TGTGCCAGCAGCTACCCGGGGGTGGTTAACTATGGCTACACCTTC
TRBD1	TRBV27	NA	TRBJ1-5	CASRHRGVRGNQPQHF	TGTGCCAGCAGACACAGGGGCGTTCGGGGCAATCAGCCCCAGCATTTT
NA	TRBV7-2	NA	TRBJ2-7	CASSAPLPGRISYEQYF	TGTGCCAGCAGCGCACCCCTCCCGGGACGCATCTCCTACGAGCAGTACTTC
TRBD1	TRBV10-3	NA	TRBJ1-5	CAISVQGTGSQPQHF	TGTGCCATCAGTGTCCAAGGGACAGGGAGTCAGCCCCAGCATTTT
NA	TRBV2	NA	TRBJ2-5	CASSEGPAETQYF	TGTGCCAGCAGTGAAGGCCCGGCAGAGACCCAGTACTTC
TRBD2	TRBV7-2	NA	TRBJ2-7	CASSPGTSLLGYEQYF	TGTGCCAGCAGCCCCGGGACTAGCTTACTTGGCTACGAGCAGTACTTC
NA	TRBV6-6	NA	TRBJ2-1	CASSYQGPNEQFF	TGTGCCAGCAGTTACCAGGGGCCCAATGAGCAGTTCTTC
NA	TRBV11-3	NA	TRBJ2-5	CASSLQEGQTQYF	TGTGCCAGCAGCTTGCAAGAGGGGCAGACCCAGTACTTC
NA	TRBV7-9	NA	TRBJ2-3	CASSSTSTDTQYF	TGTGCCAGCAGCTCTACTAGCACAGATACGCAGTATTTT
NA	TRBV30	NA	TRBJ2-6	CAWSQGRTSGANVLTF	TGTGCCTGGAGTCAAGGCAGGACCTCTGGGGCCAACGTCCTGACTTTC
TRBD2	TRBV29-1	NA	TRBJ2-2	CSAGGDRTLFF	TGCAGCGCCGGGGGGGATAGGACCCTGTTTTTT
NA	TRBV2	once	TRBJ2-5	CASSVGVLETQYF	TGTGCCAGCAGTGTTGGGGTGTTAGAGACCCAGTACTTC
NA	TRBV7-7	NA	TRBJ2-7	CASSRDKLGEQYF	TGTGCTAGCAGCCGGGACAAGCTTGGTGAGCAGTACTTC
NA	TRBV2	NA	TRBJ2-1	CASSGNPKREQFF	TGTGCCAGCAGTGGAAACCCTAAGAGGGAGCAGTTCTTC